A selection of T cell receptor beta chains follows, all from one sample in a study of siplizumab effects on memory and regulatory T cells. Method: immunoSEQ multiplex PCR; TCRdb's copy keeps in-frame clones and lacks some. The data contain some 100,000 clones, about 91% of them seen just once; the ten biggest clones take up about 0.15%. The sequenced sample consisted of CD4+ T cells sorted from blood. The source of these receptors is a human donor in good health. The CDR3 runs from the conserved cysteine through the conserved F or W. Fields, in order: clone size, V gene, J gene, D gene, CDR3 DNA, CDR3 protein. D genes are given only for firm matches. Clone size appears in some rows only: once, few, many, or a class for an expanded clone.

clone size: -
V gene: TRBV6-5
J gene: TRBJ2-4
D gene: -
CDR3 DNA: TGTGCCAGCAGTTACTCGAGCGGCTTAGCCAAAAACATTCAGTACTTC
CDR3 protein: CASSYSSGLAKNIQYF

clone size: once
V gene: TRBV19
J gene: TRBJ2-6
D gene: -
CDR3 DNA: TGTGCCAGTACCGGGGAGGGGGCTGGGGCCAACGTCCTGACTTTC
CDR3 protein: CASTGEGAGANVLTF

clone size: -
V gene: TRBV30
J gene: TRBJ2-3
D gene: -
CDR3 DNA: TGTGCCTGGAGCCCGGGGAGGGGGGGCCCAGATACGCAGTATTTT
CDR3 protein: CAWSPGRGGPDTQYF

clone size: -
V gene: TRBV7-9
J gene: TRBJ2-4
D gene: TRBD2
CDR3 DNA: TGTGCCAGCAGCTTAGCGCGGGGGGAAAGAGGGAACATTCAGTACTTC
CDR3 protein: CASSLARGERGNIQYF

clone size: -
V gene: TRBV5-4
J gene: TRBJ1-1
D gene: TRBD1
CDR3 DNA: TGTGCCAGCAGCTGGGGGGACAGGGTTACTGAAGCTTTCTTT
CDR3 protein: CASSWGDRVTEAFF

clone size: -
V gene: TRBV5-6
J gene: TRBJ2-5
D gene: -
CDR3 DNA: TGTGCCAGCAGCTGGGGGGACAGTCAGACCCAGTACTTC
CDR3 protein: CASSWGDSQTQYF

clone size: -
V gene: TRBV4-1
J gene: TRBJ1-5
D gene: -
CDR3 DNA: TGCGCCAGCAGCCAAGACCAAAGTAATCAGCCCCAGCATTTT
CDR3 protein: CASSQDQSNQPQHF

clone size: -
V gene: TRBV30
J gene: TRBJ2-7
D gene: -
CDR3 DNA: TGTGCCTGCCAGGGAAATGCCTACGAGCAGTACTTC
CDR3 protein: CACQGNAYEQYF

clone size: -
V gene: TRBV21-1
J gene: TRBJ1-1
D gene: -
CDR3 DNA: TGTGCCAGCAGCGAATACCGACTGTGGAACACTGAAGCTTTCTTT
CDR3 protein: CASSEYRLWNTEAFF

clone size: -
V gene: TRBV12-5
J gene: TRBJ1-4
D gene: -
CDR3 DNA: TGTGCTAGTGCTCCTTCGGGGGGGGTTGGAAATGAAAAACTGTTTTTT
CDR3 protein: CASAPSGGVGNEKLFF

clone size: -
V gene: TRBV11-2
J gene: TRBJ2-5
D gene: -
CDR3 DNA: TGTGCCAGCAGCTTAGAAGACTGGCTTCAAGAGACCCAGTACTTC
CDR3 protein: CASSLEDWLQETQYF

clone size: -
V gene: TRBV7-6
J gene: TRBJ2-5
D gene: -
CDR3 DNA: TGTGCCAGCAGCTTTACCGAGACCCAGTACTTC
CDR3 protein: CASSFTETQYF

clone size: few
V gene: TRBV18
J gene: TRBJ2-5
D gene: TRBD2
CDR3 DNA: TGTGCCAGCTCACCACGGGGGGGCCAAGAGACCCAGTACTTC
CDR3 protein: CASSPRGGQETQYF

clone size: -
V gene: TRBV7-9
J gene: TRBJ1-1
D gene: -
CDR3 DNA: TGTGCCAGCAGCCGTTCGGGATCCTTGCCGGCCAATGAAGCTTTCTTT
CDR3 protein: CASSRSGSLPANEAFF

clone size: -
V gene: TRBV19
J gene: TRBJ1-4
D gene: -
CDR3 DNA: TGTGCCAGTAGTATGTCCACTAGGGCTACTAATGAAAAACTGTTTTTT
CDR3 protein: CASSMSTRATNEKLFF

clone size: once
V gene: TRBV27
J gene: TRBJ1-4
D gene: -
CDR3 DNA: TGTGCCAGCAAACCCGGGGTAGTTTGGGAAAAACTGTTTTTT
CDR3 protein: CASKPGVVWEKLFF

clone size: -
V gene: TRBV5-5
J gene: TRBJ1-6
D gene: -
CDR3 DNA: TGTGCCAGCAGCTTTGGACAGTCATCACCCCTCCACTTT
CDR3 protein: CASSFGQSSPLHF

clone size: -
V gene: TRBV4-2
J gene: TRBJ1-4
D gene: TRBD1
CDR3 DNA: TGTGCCAGCAGCCAAACTGGGACAGGGTATAGTTCAACTAATGAAAAACTGTTTTTT
CDR3 protein: CASSQTGTGYSSTNEKLFF

clone size: -
V gene: TRBV7-2
J gene: TRBJ1-2
D gene: -
CDR3 DNA: TGTGCCAGCAGCTTAGATGGCAGTTACTATGGCTACACCTTC
CDR3 protein: CASSLDGSYYGYTF

clone size: -
V gene: TRBV11-2
J gene: TRBJ1-5
D gene: -
CDR3 DNA: TGTGCCAGCAGCTTAGGTAGCAATCAGCCCCAGCATTTT
CDR3 protein: CASSLGSNQPQHF

clone size: once
V gene: TRBV5-1
J gene: TRBJ2-1
D gene: -
CDR3 DNA: TGCGCCAGCGCAGAGGTAATGAGCTCCTACAATGAGCAGTTCTTC
CDR3 protein: CASAEVMSSYNEQFF

clone size: -
V gene: TRBV10-3
J gene: TRBJ2-5
D gene: -
CDR3 DNA: TGTGCCATCAGTGAGTCTGGGAGAGGGCGAGGGCAAGAGACCCAGTACTTC
CDR3 protein: CAISESGRGRGQETQYF

clone size: -
V gene: TRBV7-9
J gene: TRBJ2-7
D gene: TRBD2
CDR3 DNA: TGTGCCAGCAGCCCGGTCGACTGGGGGGGCTACGAGCAGTACTTC
CDR3 protein: CASSPVDWGGYEQYF

clone size: once
V gene: TRBV4-3
J gene: TRBJ2-7
D gene: -
CDR3 DNA: TGCGCCAGCAGCCAAGATTTAGAGGTCTCCGAGCAGTACTTC
CDR3 protein: CASSQDLEVSEQYF

clone size: -
V gene: TRBV19
J gene: TRBJ2-3
D gene: -
CDR3 DNA: TGTGCCAGTAGTATGAGTTTGGGACTGGTCCCGAATACGCAGTATTTT
CDR3 protein: CASSMSLGLVPNTQYF

clone size: -
V gene: TRBV19
J gene: TRBJ2-7
D gene: -
CDR3 DNA: TGTGCCAGTAGTGATGGTCTTGTCAGGGACTACGAGCAGTACTTC
CDR3 protein: CASSDGLVRDYEQYF

clone size: -
V gene: TRBV5-6
J gene: TRBJ1-5
D gene: -
CDR3 DNA: TGTGCCAGCAGCGTAACCCAGTCACGGGGAAGCGATCAGCCCCAGCATTTT
CDR3 protein: CASSVTQSRGSDQPQHF

clone size: -
V gene: TRBV10-2
J gene: TRBJ1-2
D gene: TRBD1
CDR3 DNA: TGCGCCAGCAGTGTGGGACAGGACTATGGCTACACCTTC
CDR3 protein: CASSVGQDYGYTF

clone size: -
V gene: TRBV7-6
J gene: TRBJ2-5
D gene: TRBD2
CDR3 DNA: TGTGCCAGCAAGGCGGGGGGGCTGGGTGAGACCCAGTACTTC
CDR3 protein: CASKAGGLGETQYF

clone size: -
V gene: TRBV5-4
J gene: TRBJ2-3
D gene: TRBD2
CDR3 DNA: TGTGCCAGCAGCGTGCGGGACTATCGGGGGCAGTATTTT
CDR3 protein: CASSVRDYRGQYF

clone size: -
V gene: TRBV4-2
J gene: TRBJ2-1
D gene: -
CDR3 DNA: TGTGCCAGCAGCCGTGGGGCGCGGGACAATGAGCAGTTCTTC
CDR3 protein: CASSRGARDNEQFF

clone size: -
V gene: TRBV7-2
J gene: TRBJ2-7
D gene: TRBD1
CDR3 DNA: TGTGCCAGCAGCCAGTACGGGACAGGGTCGGAGCAGTACTTC
CDR3 protein: CASSQYGTGSEQYF

clone size: -
V gene: TRBV11-3
J gene: TRBJ2-7
D gene: TRBD2
CDR3 DNA: TGTGCCAGCAGCTTAAAAGGGACTAGCGTGGTGCAGTACTTC
CDR3 protein: CASSLKGTSVVQYF

clone size: -
V gene: TRBV11-2
J gene: TRBJ1-1
D gene: -
CDR3 DNA: TGTGCCAGCAGCTTAGTTATGGGGGTAGCCCAAACTGAAGCTTTCTTT
CDR3 protein: CASSLVMGVAQTEAFF

clone size: -
V gene: TRBV5-6
J gene: TRBJ2-7
D gene: -
CDR3 DNA: TGTGCCAGCAGCCTTTCGGGGGCGCAATACGAGCAGTACTTC
CDR3 protein: CASSLSGAQYEQYF

clone size: -
V gene: TRBV2
J gene: TRBJ2-4
D gene: -
CDR3 DNA: TGTGCCAGCAGTCCGTTAACTCTCGCCCTAGCCAAAAACATTCAGTACTTC
CDR3 protein: CASSPLTLALAKNIQYF

clone size: -
V gene: TRBV7-2
J gene: TRBJ1-3
D gene: -
CDR3 DNA: TGTGCCAGCAGCTTATTTTCGGATAGAATCTCTAGGAACACCATATATTTT
CDR3 protein: CASSLFSDRISRNTIYF

clone size: -
V gene: TRBV6-8
J gene: TRBJ1-3
D gene: -
CDR3 DNA: TGTGTGACAGCCCCCCAACCCGGGACCAGCTCTGGAAACACCATATATTTT
CDR3 protein: CVTAPQPGTSSGNTIYF

clone size: -
V gene: TRBV6-6
J gene: TRBJ1-5
D gene: -
CDR3 DNA: TGTGCCAGCAAAGCCCGAGGGGGAGTTAATCAGCCCCAGCATTTT
CDR3 protein: CASKARGGVNQPQHF

clone size: -
V gene: TRBV5-1
J gene: TRBJ2-2
D gene: -
CDR3 DNA: TGCGCCAGCAGCTTGGGCGTACCCACCGGGGAGCTGTTTTTT
CDR3 protein: CASSLGVPTGELFF

clone size: -
V gene: TRBV5-4
J gene: TRBJ1-2
D gene: -
CDR3 DNA: TGTGCCAGCAGCTTGTCAGGAGCCTATGGCTACACCTTC
CDR3 protein: CASSLSGAYGYTF

clone size: -
V gene: TRBV27
J gene: TRBJ1-2
D gene: TRBD1
CDR3 DNA: TGTGCCAGCAGTTTTATGGGGACAGGGGGCCATGGCTACACCTTC
CDR3 protein: CASSFMGTGGHGYTF

clone size: once
V gene: TRBV19
J gene: TRBJ1-1
D gene: TRBD1
CDR3 DNA: TGTGCCAGTAGTGGGAGGGACAGAAACACTGAAGCTTTCTTT
CDR3 protein: CASSGRDRNTEAFF

clone size: -
V gene: TRBV11-2
J gene: TRBJ1-4
D gene: -
CDR3 DNA: TGTGCCAGCAGCTCACTACAGGGTCGGGGGAATGAAAAACTGTTTTTT
CDR3 protein: CASSSLQGRGNEKLFF

clone size: once
V gene: TRBV20-1
J gene: TRBJ2-5
D gene: -
CDR3 DNA: TGCAGTGCTGAGGACTCTAAGACCCAGTACTTC
CDR3 protein: CSAEDSKTQYF

clone size: -
V gene: TRBV15
J gene: TRBJ2-7
D gene: -
CDR3 DNA: TGTGCCACCAGCAGAGATGAGTCCTTGGGCTCCTACGAGCAGTACTTC
CDR3 protein: CATSRDESLGSYEQYF

clone size: -
V gene: TRBV7-2
J gene: TRBJ2-1
D gene: TRBD1
CDR3 DNA: TGTGCCAGCAGCTTCAGGACAGGGGATACGGGCAATGAGCAGTTCTTC
CDR3 protein: CASSFRTGDTGNEQFF